This T cell receptor beta chain was sequenced in a study of shared clonotypes between healthy human individuals. The authors divided CD4+ cells into CD45RA+ naive and CD45RA-negative memory subsets. Concerning this clone itself: Its antigen remains unknown.

This CDR3 spans 11 amino acids. Germline values: CDR1 SNHLY, CDR2 FYNNEI. V was clipped by 6 bases and J by 9 bases, with 9 bases between them. The method was immunoSEQ multiplex PCR; TCRdb's version includes in-frame clones alone and lacks a portion of them. The data contain about 1 million clones, about 75% of them seen just once; the ten biggest clones take up over 1.3%. Study-wide results and limits: Against clonotypes common to all four donors, non-shared ones had lower generation probabilities.

The TCR was taken from a man aged 18-30 years in good health. The material sequenced was memory CD4+ T cells sorted from blood. The subset is: CD45RA-negative fraction. The V call is TRBV2, the J call TRBJ2-1; D is undetermined. CDR3 residues: CASSLVLEQFF. The DNA for the CDR3 is TGTGCCAGCAGCCTAGTTCTTGAGCAGTTCTTC.